This record concerns one T cell receptor (beta chain) sequence. The assay was immunoSEQ multiplex PCR, and TCRdb's table has in-frame clones only and misses some. The sample comprises around 9,000 clones, roughly 91% of which are singletons, and just under 20% rests with the top ten. The data derive from a study of control samples from healthy donors and cancer patients. Germline V gene sequence: CDR1 MRHNA, CDR2 SNTAGT. The V end was cut by 6 bases, the J end by 6 bases, with 17 bases between. CDR3 length equals 14 residues. The clonotype comes from a man in his sixties with colorectal cancer. The chain links TRBV6-4 to TRBJ1-1; D gene uncertain. The source material was PBMCs. The CDR3 reads CASRTTPRGAEAFF. As DNA, the CDR3 is TGTGCCAGCAGAACCACACCCCGAGGCGCTGAAGCTTTCTTT.